This T cell receptor (beta chain) was sequenced for a study of response to subunit inactivated influenza vaccine. This clonotype showed up many times. The antigen remains unidentified. Sequence at one end of the junction differs from germline and may be a read error. The CDR3 totals 13 residues. The germline gives CDR1 SQVTM, CDR2 ANQGSEA. Via MiXCR, TCRdb re-called the RT-PCR reads, giving one row per CDR3 protein. The sample has some 520,000 distinct CDR3 sequences; approximately 15% are singletons. Study-level findings and limits: The study's authors posited that every seasonal influenza vaccination enlists few new T cells.

The sequence derives from a man between 50 and 75 years old who received an inactivated influenza vaccine. The chain has TRBV29-1 and TRBJ2-5; D is perhaps TRBD2 (7 bases). The specimen was CD4+ T cells sorted from PBMCs, collected less than 30 months after vaccination. The chain's CDR3 is CSVEDQFRGANHF. CDR3 DNA: TGCAGCGTTGAAGATCAGTTCCGGGGGGCGAACCACTTC.